This T cell receptor (beta chain) stems from a study of vaccination and CD4 T cells after COVID-19. The overall study: Post-vaccine sampling followed dose two by a median about 69 days (range 14 to 241). The peptides that stimulated the cells were overlapping spike peptides from SARS-CoV-2, HCoV-NL63, HCoV-OC43 and HCoV-229E. The study, taken as a whole, reports: Researchers report that a median 86.3% of reactive clones in convalescent patients surfaced only post-vaccination.

After removal of 8 bases from V and 4 bases from J, the junction contained 10 bases not matched to a gene. This CDR3 region has 15 residues. The germline gives CDR1 MNHNS, CDR2 SASEGT. The Oncomine TCR Beta short-read assay was applied to DNA of cultured CD4+ T cells. From the PCR reads, TCRdb called clonotypes with MiXCR, one entry per CDR3 protein. Of thousands of distinct CDR3 sequences in the sample, roughly 50% were seen once. Comment on this clonotype: Its target is not known.

Treatment defined: roughly 10-day PBMC culture with coronavirus spike peptide pools or control peptides (ViraFEST assay). CD4+ T lymphocytes from the unexposed donor were collected before the COVID-19 pandemic (2011-2018). The V gene is TRBV6-1, the J gene TRBJ2-1; 8 positions match TRBD2. Sample: CD4+ T cells from blood, cultured in vitro. This clonotype was obtained from a human donor in good health. CDR3 in DNA: TGTGCCAGCTCCCGCGGGGGGCTTAATTACAATGAGCAGTTCTTC. Encoded protein: CASSRGGLNYNEQFF.